Shown below are 5 T cell receptor beta chains from a single sample sequenced in a study of blood T cell repertoires in COVID-19. Measured with immunoSEQ multiplex PCR; TCRdb has only the in-frame clones, and not every one. The sample lists hundreds of thousands of clones, about 80% occurring once. The sample was PBMCs or T cells enriched from blood (not recorded which). Receptors were obtained from a woman between 50 and 59 years old who had been exposed to COVID-19.

The chain is built from TRBV19 and TRBJ1-2; D gene ambiguous. Germline-derived CDR1 and CDR2 are LNHDA and SQIVND (reference sequence). V lost 0 bases to trimming and J lost 5 bases, with 13 bases between them. The CDR3 is made up of 15 amino acids. CDR3 bases: TGTGCCAGTAGTATAGACGCACAGTGGATATATGGCTACACCTTC. This codes for CASSIDAQWIYGYTF.

The chain joins TRBV2 to TRBJ1-2, with D tentatively TRBD1 (5 bases). The CDR3 loop spans 13 amino acids. Germline CDR1 is SNHLY and CDR2 is FYNNEI. The V gene lost 5 bases and the J gene lost 6 bases, with 13 bases spanning the gap. CDR3 loop: CASSYTGFDGYTF. The CDR3 nucleotides are TGTGCCAGCAGTTATACAGGTTTTGATGGCTACACCTTC. Together with reference TRBV2 and TRBJ1-2, the CDR3 gives the full variable domain: EPEVTQTPSHQVTQMGQEVILRCVPISNHLYFYWYRQILGQKVEFLVSFYNNEISEKSEIFDDQFSVERPDGSNFTLKIRSTKLEDSAMYFCASSYTGFDGYTFGSGTRLTVV.

J is TRBJ1-4 and V is TRBV7-9; 10 bases line up with TRBD1. V lost 5 bases to trimming and J lost 8 bases; unmatched junction nucleotides: 11. Germline values: CDR1 SEHNR, CDR2 FQNEAQ (reference sequence). The CDR3 contains 16 residues. The CDR3: CASSPLPGTGDEKLFF. CDR3 sequence (DNA): TGTGCCAGCAGCCCTCTACCCGGGACAGGGGACGAAAAACTGTTTTTT. The variable domain in full, with the rest retrieved from reference TRBV7-9 and TRBJ1-4, is DTGVSQNPRHKITKRGQNVTFRCDPISEHNRLYWYRQTLGQGPEFLTYFQNEAQLEKSRLLSDRFSAERPKGSFSTLEIQRTEQGDSAMYLCASSPLPGTGDEKLFFGSGTQLSVL.

The chain joins TRBV5-8 to TRBJ1-1; 10 nucleotides line up with TRBD1. Germline CDR1 is SGHTS and CDR2 is YDEGEE. This CDR3 region has 14 residues. J lost 5 bases, V lost 4 bases, and 5 bases had no gene match. This CDR3 reads CASSLGQGRTEAFF. The CDR3 nucleotides read TGTGCCAGCAGCCTGGGACAGGGGAGGACTGAAGCTTTCTTT.

The V gene is TRBV6-5, the J gene TRBJ1-1, with D maybe TRBD1 (6 bases). Looked up from germline, CDR1 is MNHEY and CDR2 is SVGAGI. Trimming shortened V by 6 bases and J by 3 bases, and 11 bases separated the two germline ends. The CDR3 is 13 residues long. CDR3 protein: CASRRDTYTEAFF. The CDR3 bases are TGTGCCAGCAGGAGGGACACGTACACTGAAGCTTTCTTT.